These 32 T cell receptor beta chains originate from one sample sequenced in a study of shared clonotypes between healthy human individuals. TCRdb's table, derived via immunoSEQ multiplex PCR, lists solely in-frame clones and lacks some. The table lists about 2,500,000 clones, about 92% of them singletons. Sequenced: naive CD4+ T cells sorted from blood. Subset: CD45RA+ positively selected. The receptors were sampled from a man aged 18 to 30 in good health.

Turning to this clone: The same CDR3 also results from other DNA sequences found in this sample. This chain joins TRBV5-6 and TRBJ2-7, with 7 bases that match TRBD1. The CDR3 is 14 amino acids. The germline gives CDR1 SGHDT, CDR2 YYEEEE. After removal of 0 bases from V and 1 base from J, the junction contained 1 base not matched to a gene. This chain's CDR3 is CASSLGGQSYEQYF. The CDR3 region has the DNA TGTGCCAGCAGCTTGGGGGGACAGTCCTACGAGCAGTACTTC.

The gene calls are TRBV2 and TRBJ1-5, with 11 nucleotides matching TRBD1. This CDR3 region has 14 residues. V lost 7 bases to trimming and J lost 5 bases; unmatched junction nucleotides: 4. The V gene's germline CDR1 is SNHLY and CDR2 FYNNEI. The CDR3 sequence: CASTGQGADQPQHF. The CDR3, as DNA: TGTGCCAGCACCGGACAGGGGGCTGATCAGCCCCAGCATTTT.

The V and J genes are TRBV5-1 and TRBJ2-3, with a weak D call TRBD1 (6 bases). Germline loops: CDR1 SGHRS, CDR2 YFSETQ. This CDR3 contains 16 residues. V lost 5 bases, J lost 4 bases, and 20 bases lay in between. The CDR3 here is CASSPTPPTGPDTQYF. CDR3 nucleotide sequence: TGCGCCAGCAGTCCGACACCCCCTACAGGGCCAGATACGCAGTATTTT.

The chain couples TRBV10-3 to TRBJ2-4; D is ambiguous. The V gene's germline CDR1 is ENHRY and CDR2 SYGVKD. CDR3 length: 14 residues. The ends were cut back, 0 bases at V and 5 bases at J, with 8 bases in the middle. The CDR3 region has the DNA TGTGCCATCAGTGAGTCGGGTCACCAAAACATTCAGTACTTC. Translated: CAISESGHQNIQYF.

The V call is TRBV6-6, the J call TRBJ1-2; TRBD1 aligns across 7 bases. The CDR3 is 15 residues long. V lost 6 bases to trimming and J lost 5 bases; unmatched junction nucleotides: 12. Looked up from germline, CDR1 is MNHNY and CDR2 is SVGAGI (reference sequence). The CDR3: CASSQAQGVGYGYTF. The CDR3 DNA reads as TGTGCCAGCAGCCAAGCTCAGGGGGTGGGTTATGGCTACACCTTC.

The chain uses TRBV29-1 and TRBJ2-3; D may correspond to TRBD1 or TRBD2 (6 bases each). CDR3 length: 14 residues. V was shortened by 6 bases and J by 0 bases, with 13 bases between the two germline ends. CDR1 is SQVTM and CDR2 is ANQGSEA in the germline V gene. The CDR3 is CSVGGGASTDTQYF. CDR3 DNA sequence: TGCAGCGTAGGAGGGGGTGCCAGCACAGATACGCAGTATTTT.

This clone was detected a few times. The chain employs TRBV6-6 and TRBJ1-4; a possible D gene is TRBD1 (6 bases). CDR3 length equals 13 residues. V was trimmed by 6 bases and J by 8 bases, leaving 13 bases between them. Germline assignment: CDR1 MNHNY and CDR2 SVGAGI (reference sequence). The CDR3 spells CASRNRVGEKLFF. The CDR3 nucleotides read TGTGCCAGCAGAAACAGGGTCGGGGAAAAACTGTTTTTT.

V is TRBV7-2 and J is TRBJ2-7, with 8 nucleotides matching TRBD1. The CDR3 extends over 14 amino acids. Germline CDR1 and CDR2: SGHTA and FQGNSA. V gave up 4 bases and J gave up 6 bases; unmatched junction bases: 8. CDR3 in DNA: TGTGCCAGCAGCTCCTCGGGACAGGTCGGCGAGCAGTACTTC. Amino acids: CASSSSGQVGEQYF.

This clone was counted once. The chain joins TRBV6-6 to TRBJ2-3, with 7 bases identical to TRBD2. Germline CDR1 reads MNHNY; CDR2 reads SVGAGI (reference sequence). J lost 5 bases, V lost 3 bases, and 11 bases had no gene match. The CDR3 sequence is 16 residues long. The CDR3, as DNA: TGTGCCAGCAGTTATGTCGGGGGAGGGCCGCTAGATACGCAGTATTTT. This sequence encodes CASSYVGGGPLDTQYF.

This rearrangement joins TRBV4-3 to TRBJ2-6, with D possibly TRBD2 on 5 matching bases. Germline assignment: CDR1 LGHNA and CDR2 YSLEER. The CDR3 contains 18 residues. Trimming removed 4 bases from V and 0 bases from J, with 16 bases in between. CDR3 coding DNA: TGCGCCAGCAGCCTGGAGTTATCGACTACCTCTGGGGCCAACGTCCTGACTTTC. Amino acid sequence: CASSLELSTTSGANVLTF.

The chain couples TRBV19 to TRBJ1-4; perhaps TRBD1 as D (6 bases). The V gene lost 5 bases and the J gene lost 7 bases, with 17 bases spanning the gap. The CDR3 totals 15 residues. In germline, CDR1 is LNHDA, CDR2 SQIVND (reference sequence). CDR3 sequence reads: CASSERGRGSEKLFF. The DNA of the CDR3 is TGTGCCAGTAGTGAGCGGGGCAGGGGCAGTGAAAAACTGTTTTTT.

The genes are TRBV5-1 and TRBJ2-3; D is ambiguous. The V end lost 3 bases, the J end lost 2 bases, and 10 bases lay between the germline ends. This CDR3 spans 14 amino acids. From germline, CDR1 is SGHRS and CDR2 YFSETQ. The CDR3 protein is CASSYTDPTDTQYF. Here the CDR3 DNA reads TGCGCCAGCAGCTACACGGACCCCACAGATACGCAGTATTTT.

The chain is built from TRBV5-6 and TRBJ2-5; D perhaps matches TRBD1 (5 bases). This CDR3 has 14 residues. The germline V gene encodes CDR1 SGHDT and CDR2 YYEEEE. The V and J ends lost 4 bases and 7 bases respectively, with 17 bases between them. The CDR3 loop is CASSPAGSLRTQYF. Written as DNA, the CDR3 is TGTGCCAGCAGCCCCGCAGGGTCATTGCGGACCCAGTACTTC.

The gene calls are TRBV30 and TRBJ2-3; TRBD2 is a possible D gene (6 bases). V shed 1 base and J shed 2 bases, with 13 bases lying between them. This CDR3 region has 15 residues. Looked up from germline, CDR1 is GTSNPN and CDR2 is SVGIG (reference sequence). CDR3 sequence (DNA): TGTGCCTGGAGTGGCTTAGGAGGGCCCACAGATACGCAGTATTTT. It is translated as CAWSGLGGPTDTQYF.

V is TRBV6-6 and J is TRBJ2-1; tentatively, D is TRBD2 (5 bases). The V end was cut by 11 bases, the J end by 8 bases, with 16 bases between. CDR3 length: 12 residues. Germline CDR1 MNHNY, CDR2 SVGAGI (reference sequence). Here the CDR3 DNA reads TGTGCCGGAAGCCAGCGGCGCGATGAGCAGTTCTTC. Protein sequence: CAGSQRRDEQFF.

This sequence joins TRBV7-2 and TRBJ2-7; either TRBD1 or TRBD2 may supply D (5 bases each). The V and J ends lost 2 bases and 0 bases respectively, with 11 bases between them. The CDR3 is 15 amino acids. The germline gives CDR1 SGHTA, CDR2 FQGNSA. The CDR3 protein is CASSLRWGSSYEQYF. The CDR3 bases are TGTGCCAGCAGCTTACGGTGGGGGAGCTCCTACGAGCAGTACTTC.

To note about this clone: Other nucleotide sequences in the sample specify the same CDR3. This chain's CDR3 is CASSLVNTGELFF. The CDR3 DNA is TGTGCCAGCAGCTTGGTAAACACCGGGGAGCTGTTTTTT. The chain couples TRBV5-4 to TRBJ2-2, with D uncertain. Trimming left V 0 bases short and J 2 bases short, with 2 bases between. This CDR3 comprises 13 residues. In germline, CDR1 is SGHNT, CDR2 YYREEE (reference sequence).

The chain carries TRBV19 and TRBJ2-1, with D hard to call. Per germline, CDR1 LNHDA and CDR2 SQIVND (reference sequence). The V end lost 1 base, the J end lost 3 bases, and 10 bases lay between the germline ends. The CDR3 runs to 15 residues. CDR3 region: CASSIGAYVYNEQFF. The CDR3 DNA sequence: TGTGCCAGTAGTATAGGGGCTTACGTCTACAATGAGCAGTTCTTC.

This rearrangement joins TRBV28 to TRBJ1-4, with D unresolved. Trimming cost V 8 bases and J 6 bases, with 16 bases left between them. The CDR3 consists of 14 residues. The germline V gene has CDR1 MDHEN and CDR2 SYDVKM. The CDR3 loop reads CASASGQAHEKLFF. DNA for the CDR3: TGTGCCAGCGCCTCGGGCCAGGCCCATGAAAAACTGTTTTTT.

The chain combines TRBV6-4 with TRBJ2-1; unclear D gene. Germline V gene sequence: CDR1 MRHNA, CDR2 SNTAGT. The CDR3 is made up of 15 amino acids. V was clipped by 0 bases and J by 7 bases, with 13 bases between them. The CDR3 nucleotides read TGTGCCAGCAGTGACTCAGGGCTAGGAAAGAATGAGCAGTTCTTC. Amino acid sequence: CASSDSGLGKNEQFF.

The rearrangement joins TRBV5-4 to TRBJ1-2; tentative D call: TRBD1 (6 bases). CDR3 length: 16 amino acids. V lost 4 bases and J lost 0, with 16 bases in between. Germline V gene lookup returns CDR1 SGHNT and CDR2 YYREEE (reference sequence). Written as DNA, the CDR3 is TGTGCCAGCAGCCCCGGGACAAGTCGAACTAACTATGGCTACACCTTC. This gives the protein CASSPGTSRTNYGYTF.

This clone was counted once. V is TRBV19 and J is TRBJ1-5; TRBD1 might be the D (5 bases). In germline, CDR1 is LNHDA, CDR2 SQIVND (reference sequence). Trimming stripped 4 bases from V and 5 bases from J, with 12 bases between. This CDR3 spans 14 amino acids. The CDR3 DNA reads TGTGCCAGTAGTAGGGAGGGACCCCATCAGCCCCAGCATTTT. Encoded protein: CASSREGPHQPQHF.

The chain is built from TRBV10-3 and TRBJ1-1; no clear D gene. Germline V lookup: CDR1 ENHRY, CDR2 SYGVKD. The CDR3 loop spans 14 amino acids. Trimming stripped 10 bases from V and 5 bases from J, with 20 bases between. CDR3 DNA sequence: TGTGCCACTCGTCCGGAACAGTCGGGGACTGAAGCTTTCTTT. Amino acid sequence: CATRPEQSGTEAFF.

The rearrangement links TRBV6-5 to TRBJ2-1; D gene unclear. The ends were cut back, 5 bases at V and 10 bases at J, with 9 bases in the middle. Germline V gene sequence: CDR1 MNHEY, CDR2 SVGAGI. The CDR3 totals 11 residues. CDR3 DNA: TGTGCCAGCAGTGCCCAGGCCGAGCAGTTCTTC. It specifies CASSAQAEQFF.

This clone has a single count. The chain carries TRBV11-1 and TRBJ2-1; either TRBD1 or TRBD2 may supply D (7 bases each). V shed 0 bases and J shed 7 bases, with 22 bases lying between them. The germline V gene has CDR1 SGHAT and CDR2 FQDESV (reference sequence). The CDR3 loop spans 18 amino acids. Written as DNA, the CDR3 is TGTGCCAGCAGCTTAGCGGGACTACAGGGGCCGGAGGGGAATGAGCAGTTCTTC. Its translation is CASSLAGLQGPEGNEQFF.

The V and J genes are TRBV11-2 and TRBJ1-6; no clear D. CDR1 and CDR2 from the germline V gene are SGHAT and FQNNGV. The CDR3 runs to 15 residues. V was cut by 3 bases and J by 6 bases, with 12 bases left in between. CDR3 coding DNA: TGTGCCAGCAGCTTGTTACAGCTTGTTAATTCACCCCTCCACTTT. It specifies CASSLLQLVNSPLHF.

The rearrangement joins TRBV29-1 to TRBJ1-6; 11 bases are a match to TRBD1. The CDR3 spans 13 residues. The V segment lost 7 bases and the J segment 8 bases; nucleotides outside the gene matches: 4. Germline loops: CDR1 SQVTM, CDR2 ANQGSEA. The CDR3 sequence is CSARGQGDSPLHF. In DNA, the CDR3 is TGCAGCGCTAGGGGACAGGGGGATTCACCCCTCCACTTT.

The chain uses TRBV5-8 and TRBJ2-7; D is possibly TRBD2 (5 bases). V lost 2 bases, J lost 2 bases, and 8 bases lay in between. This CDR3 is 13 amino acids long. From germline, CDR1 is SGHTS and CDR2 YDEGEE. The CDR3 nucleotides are TGTGCCAGCAGCTTACGGGGAACCTACGAGCAGTACTTC. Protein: CASSLRGTYEQYF.

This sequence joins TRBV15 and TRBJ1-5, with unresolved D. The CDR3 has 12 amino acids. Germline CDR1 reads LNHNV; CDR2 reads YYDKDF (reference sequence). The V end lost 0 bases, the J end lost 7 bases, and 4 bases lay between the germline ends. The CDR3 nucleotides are TGTGCCACCAGCAGAGAAAGCCAGCCCCAGCATTTT. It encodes CATSRESQPQHF.

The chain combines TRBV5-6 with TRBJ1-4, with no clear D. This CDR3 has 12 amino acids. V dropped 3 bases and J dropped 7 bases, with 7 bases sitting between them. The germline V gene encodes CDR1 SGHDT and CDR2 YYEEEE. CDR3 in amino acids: CASSSSGEKLFF. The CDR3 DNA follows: TGTGCCAGCAGCTCCTCCGGTGAAAAACTGTTTTTT.

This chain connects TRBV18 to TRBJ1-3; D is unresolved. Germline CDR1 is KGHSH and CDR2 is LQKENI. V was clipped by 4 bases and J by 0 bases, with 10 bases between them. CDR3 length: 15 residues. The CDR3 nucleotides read TGTGCCAGCTCACGGGAGGTGAGCTCTGGAAACACCATATATTTT. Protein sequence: CASSREVSSGNTIYF.

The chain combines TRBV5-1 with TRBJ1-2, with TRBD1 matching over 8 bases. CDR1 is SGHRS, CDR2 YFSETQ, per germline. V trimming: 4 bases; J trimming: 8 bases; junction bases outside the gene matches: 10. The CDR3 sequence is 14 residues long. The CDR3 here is CASSTSDRARGYTF. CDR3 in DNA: TGCGCCAGCAGCACCTCGGACAGGGCTCGCGGCTACACCTTC.